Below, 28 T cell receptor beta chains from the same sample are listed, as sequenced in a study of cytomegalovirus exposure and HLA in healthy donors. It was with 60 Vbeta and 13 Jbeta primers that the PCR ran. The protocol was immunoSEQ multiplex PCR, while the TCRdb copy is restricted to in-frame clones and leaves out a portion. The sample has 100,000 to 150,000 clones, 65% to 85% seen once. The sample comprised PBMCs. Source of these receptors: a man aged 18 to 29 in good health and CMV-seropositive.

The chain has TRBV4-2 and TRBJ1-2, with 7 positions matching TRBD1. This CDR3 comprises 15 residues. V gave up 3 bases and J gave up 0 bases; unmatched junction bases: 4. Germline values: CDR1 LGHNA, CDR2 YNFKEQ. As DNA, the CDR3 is TGTGCCAGCAGCCACCTAGGGACAGCTAACTATGGCTACACCTTC. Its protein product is CASSHLGTANYGYTF.

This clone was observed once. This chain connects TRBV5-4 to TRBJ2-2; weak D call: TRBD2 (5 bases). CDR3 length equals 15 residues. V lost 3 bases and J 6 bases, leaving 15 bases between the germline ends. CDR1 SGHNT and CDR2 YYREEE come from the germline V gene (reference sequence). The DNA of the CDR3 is TGTGCCAGCAGCTCCGGTATAGGACTCCCCGGGGAGCTGTTTTTT. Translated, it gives CASSSGIGLPGELFF.

CDR3 coding DNA: TGTGCCAGCAGCGCCTCCTTAATAGGCGGGGATTCCTACAATGAGCAGTTCTTC. Its protein is CASSASLIGGDSYNEQFF. The chain has TRBV7-9 and TRBJ2-1, with TRBD2 as a possible D gene (6 bases). The CDR3 has 18 amino acids. Deletions cut 5 bases from V and 1 base from J, with 21 bases between. Germline values: CDR1 SEHNR, CDR2 FQNEAQ (reference sequence).

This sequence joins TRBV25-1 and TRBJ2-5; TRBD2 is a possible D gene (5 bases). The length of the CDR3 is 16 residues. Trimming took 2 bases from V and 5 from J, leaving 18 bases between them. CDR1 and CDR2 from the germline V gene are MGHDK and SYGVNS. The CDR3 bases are TGTGCCAGCAGTGAAAAGGGAGCCGAATGGAAGGAGACCCAGTACTTC. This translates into CASSEKGAEWKETQYF.

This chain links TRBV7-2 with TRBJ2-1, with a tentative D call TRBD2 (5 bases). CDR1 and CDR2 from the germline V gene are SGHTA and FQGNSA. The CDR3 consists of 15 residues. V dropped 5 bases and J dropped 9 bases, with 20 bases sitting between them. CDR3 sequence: CASSPNSERTSEQFF. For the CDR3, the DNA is TGTGCCAGCAGCCCCAATAGCGAGAGAACAAGTGAGCAGTTCTTC.

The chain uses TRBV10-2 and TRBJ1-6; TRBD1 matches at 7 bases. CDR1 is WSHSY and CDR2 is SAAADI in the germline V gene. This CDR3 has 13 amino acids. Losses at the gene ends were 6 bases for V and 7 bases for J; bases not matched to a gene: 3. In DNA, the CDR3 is TGCGCCAGCAGGGACAGGAACAATTCACCCCTCCACTTT. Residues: CASRDRNNSPLHF.

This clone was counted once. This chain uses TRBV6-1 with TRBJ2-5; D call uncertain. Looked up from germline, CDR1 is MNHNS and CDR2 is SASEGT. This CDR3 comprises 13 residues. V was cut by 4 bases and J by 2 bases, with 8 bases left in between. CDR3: CASSGTRQETQYF. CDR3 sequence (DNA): TGTGCCAGCAGTGGCACTCGACAAGAGACCCAGTACTTC.

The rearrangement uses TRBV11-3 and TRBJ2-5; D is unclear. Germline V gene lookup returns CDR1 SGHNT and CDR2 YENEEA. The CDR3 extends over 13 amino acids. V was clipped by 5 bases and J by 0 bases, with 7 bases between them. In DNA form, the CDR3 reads TGTGCCAGCAGCCCAGAAGACCAAGAGACCCAGTACTTC. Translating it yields CASSPEDQETQYF.

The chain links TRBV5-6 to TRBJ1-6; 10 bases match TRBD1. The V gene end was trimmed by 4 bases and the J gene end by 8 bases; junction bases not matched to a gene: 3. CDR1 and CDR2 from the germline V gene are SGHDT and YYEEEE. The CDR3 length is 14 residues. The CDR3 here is CASSTGTGDSPLHF. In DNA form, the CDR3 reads TGTGCCAGCAGCACCGGGACAGGGGATTCACCCCTCCACTTT.

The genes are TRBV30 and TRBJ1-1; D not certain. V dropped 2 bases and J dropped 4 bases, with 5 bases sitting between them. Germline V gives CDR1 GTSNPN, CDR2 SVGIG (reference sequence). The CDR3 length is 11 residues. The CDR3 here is CAWSLATEAFF. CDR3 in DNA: TGTGCCTGGAGTCTGGCCACTGAAGCTTTCTTT. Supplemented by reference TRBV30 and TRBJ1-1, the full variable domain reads SQTIHQWPATLVQPVGSPLSLECTVEGTSNPNLYWYRQAAGRGLQLLFYSVGIGQISSEVPQNLSASRPQDRQFILSSKKLLLSDSGFYLCAWSLATEAFFGQGTRLTVV.

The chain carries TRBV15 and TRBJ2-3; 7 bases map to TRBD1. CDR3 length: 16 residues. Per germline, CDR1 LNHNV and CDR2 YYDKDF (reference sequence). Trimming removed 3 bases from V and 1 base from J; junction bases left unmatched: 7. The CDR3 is CATSSLITGGTDTQYF. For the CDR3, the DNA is TGTGCCACCAGCAGCTTGATAACAGGGGGCACAGATACGCAGTATTTT.

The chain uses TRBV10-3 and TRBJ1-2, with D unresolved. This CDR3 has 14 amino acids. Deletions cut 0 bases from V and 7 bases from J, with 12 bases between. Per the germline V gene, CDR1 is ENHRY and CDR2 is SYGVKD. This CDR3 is CAISESLSGFGYTF. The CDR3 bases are TGTGCCATCAGTGAGTCGTTGTCGGGGTTTGGCTACACCTTC.

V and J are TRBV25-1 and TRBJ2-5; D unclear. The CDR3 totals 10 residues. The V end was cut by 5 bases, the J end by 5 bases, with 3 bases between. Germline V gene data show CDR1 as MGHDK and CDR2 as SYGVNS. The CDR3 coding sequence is TGTGCCAGCAGTTCGGAGACCCAGTACTTC. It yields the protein CASSSETQYF.

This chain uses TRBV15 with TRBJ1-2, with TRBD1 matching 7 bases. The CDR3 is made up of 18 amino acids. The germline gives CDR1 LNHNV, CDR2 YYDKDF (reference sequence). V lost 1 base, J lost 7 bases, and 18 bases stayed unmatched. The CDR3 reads CATSRGPTGQSNNGGYTF. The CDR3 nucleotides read TGTGCCACCAGCAGAGGTCCCACGGGACAGTCAAATAACGGTGGCTACACCTTC.

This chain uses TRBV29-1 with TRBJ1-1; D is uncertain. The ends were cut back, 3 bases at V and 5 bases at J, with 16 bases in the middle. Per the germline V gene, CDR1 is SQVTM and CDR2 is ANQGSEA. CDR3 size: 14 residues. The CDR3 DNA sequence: TGCAGCGTTGAGGGCCCCGAGAGTGAGACTGAAGCTTTCTTT. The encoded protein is CSVEGPESETEAFF.

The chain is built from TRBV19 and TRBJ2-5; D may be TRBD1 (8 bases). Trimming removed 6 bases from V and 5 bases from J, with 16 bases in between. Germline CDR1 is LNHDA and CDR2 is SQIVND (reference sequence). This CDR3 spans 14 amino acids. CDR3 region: CASSKTGGGETQYF. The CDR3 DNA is TGTGCCAGTAGCAAAACAGGGGGAGGGGAGACCCAGTACTTC.

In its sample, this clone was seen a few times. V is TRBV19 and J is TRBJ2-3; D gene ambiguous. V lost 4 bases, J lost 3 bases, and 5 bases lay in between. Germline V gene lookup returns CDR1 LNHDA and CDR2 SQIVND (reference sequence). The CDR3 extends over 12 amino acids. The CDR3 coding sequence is TGTGCCAGTAGTAGCAGAACAGATACGCAGTATTTT. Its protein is CASSSRTDTQYF.

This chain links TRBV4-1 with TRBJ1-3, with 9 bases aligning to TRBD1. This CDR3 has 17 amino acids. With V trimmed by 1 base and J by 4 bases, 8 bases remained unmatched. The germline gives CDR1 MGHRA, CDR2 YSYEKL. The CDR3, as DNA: TGCGCCAGCAGCCAAGTTTTCACAGGGGGCCTAGGAAACACCATATATTTT. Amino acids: CASSQVFTGGLGNTIYF.

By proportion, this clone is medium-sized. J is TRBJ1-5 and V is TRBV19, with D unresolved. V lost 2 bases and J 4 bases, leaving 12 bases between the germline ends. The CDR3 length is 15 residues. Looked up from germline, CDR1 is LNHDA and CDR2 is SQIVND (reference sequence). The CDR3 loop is CASSIIIGENQPQHF. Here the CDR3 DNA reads TGTGCCAGTAGTATAATTATCGGGGAAAATCAGCCCCAGCATTTT.

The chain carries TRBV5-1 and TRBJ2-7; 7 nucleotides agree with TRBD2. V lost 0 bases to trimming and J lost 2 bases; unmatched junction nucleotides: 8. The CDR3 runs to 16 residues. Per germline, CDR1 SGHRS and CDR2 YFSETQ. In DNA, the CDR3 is TGCGCCAGCAGCTTGGCCGGGGGAGGGATGCCCTACGAGCAGTACTTC. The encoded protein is CASSLAGGGMPYEQYF.

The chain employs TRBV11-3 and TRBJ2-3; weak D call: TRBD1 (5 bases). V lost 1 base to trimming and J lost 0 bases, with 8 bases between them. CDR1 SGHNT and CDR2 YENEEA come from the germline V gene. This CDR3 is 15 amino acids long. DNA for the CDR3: TGTGCCAGCAGCTTAGGGGGCCCCAGCACAGATACGCAGTATTTT. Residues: CASSLGGPSTDTQYF.

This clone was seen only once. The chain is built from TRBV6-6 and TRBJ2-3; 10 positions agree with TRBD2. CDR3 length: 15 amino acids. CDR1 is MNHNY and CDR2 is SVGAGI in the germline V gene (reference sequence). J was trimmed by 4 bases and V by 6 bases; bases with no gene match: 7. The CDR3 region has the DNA TGTGCCAGCAGCGGTTGGCTAGCGGGAGCAGATACGCAGTATTTT. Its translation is CASSGWLAGADTQYF.

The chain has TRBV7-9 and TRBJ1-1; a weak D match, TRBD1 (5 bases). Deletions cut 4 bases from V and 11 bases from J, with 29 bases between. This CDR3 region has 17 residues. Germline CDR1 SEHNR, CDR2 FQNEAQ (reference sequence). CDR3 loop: CASSSTSRRVRTHMAFF. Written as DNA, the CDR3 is TGTGCCAGCAGCTCGACCTCCCGCAGGGTGAGAACCCATATGGCTTTCTTT.

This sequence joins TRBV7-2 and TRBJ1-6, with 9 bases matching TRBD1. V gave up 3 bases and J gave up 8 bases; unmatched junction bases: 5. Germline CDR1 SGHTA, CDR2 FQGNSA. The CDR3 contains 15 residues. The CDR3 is CASSLVRTGDSPLHF. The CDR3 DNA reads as TGTGCCAGCAGCTTGGTTAGGACAGGGGATTCACCCCTCCACTTT.

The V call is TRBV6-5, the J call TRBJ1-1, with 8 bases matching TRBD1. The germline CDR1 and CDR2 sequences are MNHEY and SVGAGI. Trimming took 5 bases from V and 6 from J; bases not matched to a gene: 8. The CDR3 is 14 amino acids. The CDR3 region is CASSEVDRDAEAFF. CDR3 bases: TGTGCCAGCAGTGAAGTGGACAGGGACGCTGAAGCTTTCTTT.

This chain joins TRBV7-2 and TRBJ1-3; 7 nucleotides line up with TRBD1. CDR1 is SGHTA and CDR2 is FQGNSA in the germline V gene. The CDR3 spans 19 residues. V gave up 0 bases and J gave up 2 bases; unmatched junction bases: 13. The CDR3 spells CASSLAVTPQGETGNTIYF. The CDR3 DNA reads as TGTGCCAGCAGCTTAGCTGTCACCCCCCAGGGGGAAACTGGAAACACCATATATTTT.

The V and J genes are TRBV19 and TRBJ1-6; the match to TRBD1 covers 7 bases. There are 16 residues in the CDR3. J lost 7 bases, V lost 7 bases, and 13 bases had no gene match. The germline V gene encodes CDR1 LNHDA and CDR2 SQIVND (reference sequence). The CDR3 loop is CASIRLGTERNSPLHF. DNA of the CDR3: TGTGCCAGTATTCGCTTGGGGACAGAGAGAAATTCACCCCTCCACTTT.

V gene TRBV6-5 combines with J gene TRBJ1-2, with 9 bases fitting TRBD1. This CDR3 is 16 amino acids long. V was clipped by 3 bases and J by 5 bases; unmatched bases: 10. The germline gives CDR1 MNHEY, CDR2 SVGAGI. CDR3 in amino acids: CASSYGTGGVKYGYTF. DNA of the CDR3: TGTGCCAGCAGTTATGGCACAGGGGGCGTCAAGTATGGCTACACCTTC.